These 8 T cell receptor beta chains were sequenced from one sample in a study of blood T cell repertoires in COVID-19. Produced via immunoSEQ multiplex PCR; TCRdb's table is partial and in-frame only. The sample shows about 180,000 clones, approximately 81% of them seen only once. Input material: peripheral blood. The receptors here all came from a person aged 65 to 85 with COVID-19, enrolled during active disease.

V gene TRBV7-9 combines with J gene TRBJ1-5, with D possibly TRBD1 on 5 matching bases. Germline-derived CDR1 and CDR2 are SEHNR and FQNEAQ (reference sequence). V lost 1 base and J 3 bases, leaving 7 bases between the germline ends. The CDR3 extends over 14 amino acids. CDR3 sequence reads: CASSLGGLNQPQHF. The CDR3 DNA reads TGTGCCAGCAGCTTAGGGGGACTCAATCAGCCCCAGCATTTT.

The CDR3 sequence: CASSLVSGTDTQYF. DNA for the CDR3: TGCGCCAGCAGCTTGGTATCGGGCACAGATACGCAGTATTTT. The chain combines TRBV5-1 with TRBJ2-3; no clear D gene. V lost 0 bases and J lost 1, with 6 bases in between. The V gene's germline CDR1 is SGHRS and CDR2 YFSETQ. The CDR3 contains 14 residues. The whole variable domain, remainder taken from reference TRBV5-1 and TRBJ2-3, is KAGVTQTPRYLIKTRGQQVTLSCSPISGHRSVSWYQQTPGQGLQFLFEYFSETQRNKGNFPGRFSGRQFSNSRSEMNVSTLELGDSALYLCASSLVSGTDTQYFGPGTRLTVL.

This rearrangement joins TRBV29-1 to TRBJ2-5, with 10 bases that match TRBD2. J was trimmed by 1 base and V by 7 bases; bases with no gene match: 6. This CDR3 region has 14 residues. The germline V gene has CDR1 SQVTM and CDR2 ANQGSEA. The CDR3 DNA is TGCAGCGCCCCAGCGGGAGGGACCCAAGAGACCCAGTACTTC. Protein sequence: CSAPAGGTQETQYF.

CDR3 DNA: TGTGCCAGCAGCTGGGGCCCTAACACTGAAGCTTTCTTT. Its protein is CASSWGPNTEAFF. The chain is built from TRBV11-2 and TRBJ1-1; possibly TRBD1 for D (5 bases). Trimming took off 4 bases at V and 2 bases at J, with 8 bases between the two ends. The CDR3 is 13 residues long. Per germline, CDR1 SGHAT and CDR2 FQNNGV. Based on the CDR3 plus reference TRBV11-2 and TRBJ1-1, the full variable domain is EAGVAQSPRYKIIEKRQSVAFWCNPISGHATLYWYQQILGQGPKLLIQFQNNGVVDDSQLPKDRFSAERLKGVDSTLKIQPAKLEDSAVYLCASSWGPNTEAFFGQGTRLTVV.

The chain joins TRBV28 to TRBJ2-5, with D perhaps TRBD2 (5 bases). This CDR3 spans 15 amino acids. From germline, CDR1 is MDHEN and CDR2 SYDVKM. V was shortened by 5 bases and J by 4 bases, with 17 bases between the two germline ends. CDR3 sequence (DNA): TGTGCCAGCAGTCTCCAGACGGGGTGGGGAGAGACCCAGTACTTC. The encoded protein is CASSLQTGWGETQYF.

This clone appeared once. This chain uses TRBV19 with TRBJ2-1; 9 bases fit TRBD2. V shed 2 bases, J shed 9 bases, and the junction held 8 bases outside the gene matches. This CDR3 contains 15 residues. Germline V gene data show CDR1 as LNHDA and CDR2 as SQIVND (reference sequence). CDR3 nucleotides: TGTGCCAGTAGTATAAGTAGCGGGAGAGCTGGTGAGCAGTTCTTC. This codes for CASSISSGRAGEQFF.

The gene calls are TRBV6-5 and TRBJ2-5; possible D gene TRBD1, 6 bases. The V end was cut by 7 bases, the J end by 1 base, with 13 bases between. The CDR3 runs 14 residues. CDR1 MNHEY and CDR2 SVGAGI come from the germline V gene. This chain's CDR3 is CASKWGRAQETQYF. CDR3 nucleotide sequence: TGTGCCAGCAAATGGGGGCGGGCCCAAGAGACCCAGTACTTC.

CDR3 amino acids: CSVGRGREPQHF. DNA of the CDR3: TGCAGCGTCGGGAGGGGGCGAGAGCCCCAGCATTTT. The rearrangement links TRBV29-1 to TRBJ1-5, with 7 bases aligning to TRBD1. CDR1 and CDR2 from the germline V gene are SQVTM and ANQGSEA. The junction had 7 bases not matched to a gene; V was cut back by 6 bases and J by 8 bases. The CDR3 extends over 12 amino acids.